This T cell receptor beta chain was sequenced for a study of Graves' ophthalmopathy and Graves' hyperthyroidism. Study overall: Researchers obtained peripheral blood at initial diagnosis, before any treatment had begun.

Every ophthalmopathy donor presented moderate-to-severe activity, CAS ≥3, NOSPECS ≥4 and duration under 3 months. Exclusion criteria comprised other autoimmune diseases, uncontrolled infections, pregnancy or lactation in patients. RNA transcripts yielded amplified TCR beta CDR3 regions. Investigators did first-round RT-PCR with HTBI primers, then second-round multiplex PCR. TCRdb called the multiplex PCR reads again in MiXCR, with one record for every CDR3 protein. This sample has approximately 50,000 distinct CDR3 sequences, with over 45% found just once. The J segment lost 4 bases and the V segment lost 2 bases, leaving 9 bases of the junction unmatched. Germline CDR1 and CDR2: SEHNR and FQNEAQ (reference sequence). CDR3 length: 17 amino acids.

The sequencing sample was made of peripheral blood. This sequence was found in an adult man with Graves' ophthalmopathy. The chain couples TRBV7-9 to TRBJ2-2; 8 positions agree with TRBD2. CDR3 in DNA: TGTGCCAGCAGCTTATCTGGCGGGGGGACTTCCACCGGGGAGCTGTTTTTT. It is translated as CASSLSGGGTSTGELFF.